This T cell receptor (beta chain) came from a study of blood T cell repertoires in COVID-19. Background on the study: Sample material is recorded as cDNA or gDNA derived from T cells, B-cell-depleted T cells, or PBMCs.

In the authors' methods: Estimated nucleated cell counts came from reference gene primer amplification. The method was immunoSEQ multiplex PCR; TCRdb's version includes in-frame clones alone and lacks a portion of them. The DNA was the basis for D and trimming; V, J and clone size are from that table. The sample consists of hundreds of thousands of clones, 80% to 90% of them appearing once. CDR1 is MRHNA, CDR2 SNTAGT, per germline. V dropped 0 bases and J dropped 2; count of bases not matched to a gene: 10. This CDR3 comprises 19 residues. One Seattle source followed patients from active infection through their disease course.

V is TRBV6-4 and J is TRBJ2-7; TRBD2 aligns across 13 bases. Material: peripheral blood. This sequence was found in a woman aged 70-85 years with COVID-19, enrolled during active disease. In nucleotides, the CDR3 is TGTGCCAGCAGTGACTCGAAGGGTTCCGGGACTAGCGGGACCTACGAGCAGTACTTC. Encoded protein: CASSDSKGSGTSGTYEQYF.